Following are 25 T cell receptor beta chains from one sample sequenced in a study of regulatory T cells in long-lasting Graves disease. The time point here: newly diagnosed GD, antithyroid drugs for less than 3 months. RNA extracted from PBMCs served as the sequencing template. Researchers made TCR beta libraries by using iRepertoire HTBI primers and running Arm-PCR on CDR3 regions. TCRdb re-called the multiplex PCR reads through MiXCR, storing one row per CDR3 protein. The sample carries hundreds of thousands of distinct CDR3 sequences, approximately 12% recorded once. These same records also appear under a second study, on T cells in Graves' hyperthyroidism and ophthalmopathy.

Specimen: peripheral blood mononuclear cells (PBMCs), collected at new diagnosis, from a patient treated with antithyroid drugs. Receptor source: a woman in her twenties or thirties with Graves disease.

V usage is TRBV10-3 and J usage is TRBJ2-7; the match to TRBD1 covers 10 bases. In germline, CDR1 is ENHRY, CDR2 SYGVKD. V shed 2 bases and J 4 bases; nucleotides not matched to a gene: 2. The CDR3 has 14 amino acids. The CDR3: CAISETGQGYEQYF. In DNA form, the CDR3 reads TGTGCCATCAGTGAGACGGGACAGGGGTACGAGCAGTACTTC.

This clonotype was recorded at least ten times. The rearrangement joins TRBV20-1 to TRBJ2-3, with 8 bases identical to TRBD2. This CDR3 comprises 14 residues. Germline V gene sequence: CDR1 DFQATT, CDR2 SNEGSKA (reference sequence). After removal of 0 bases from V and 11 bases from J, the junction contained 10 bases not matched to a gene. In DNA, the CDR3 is TGCAGTGCTAGAGATCCTAAGCGGGGGCAGGAGCAGTATTTT. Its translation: CSARDPKRGQEQYF.

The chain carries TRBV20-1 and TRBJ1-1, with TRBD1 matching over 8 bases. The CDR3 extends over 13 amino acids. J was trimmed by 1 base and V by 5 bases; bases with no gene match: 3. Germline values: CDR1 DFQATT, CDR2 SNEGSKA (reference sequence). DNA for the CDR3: TGCAGTGCTCCAGACAGGGGGAACACTGAAGCTTTCTTT. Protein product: CSAPDRGNTEAFF.

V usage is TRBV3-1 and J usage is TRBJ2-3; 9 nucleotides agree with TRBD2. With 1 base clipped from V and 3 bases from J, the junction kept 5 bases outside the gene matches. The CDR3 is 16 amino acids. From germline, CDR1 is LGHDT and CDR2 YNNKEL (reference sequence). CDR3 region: CASSQGREGRTDTQYF. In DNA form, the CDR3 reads TGTGCCAGCAGCCAAGGGCGGGAGGGCCGGACAGATACGCAGTATTTT.

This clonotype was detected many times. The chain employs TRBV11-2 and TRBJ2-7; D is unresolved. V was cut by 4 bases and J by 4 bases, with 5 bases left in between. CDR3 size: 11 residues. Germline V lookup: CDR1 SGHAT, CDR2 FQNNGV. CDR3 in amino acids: CASSSTYEQYF. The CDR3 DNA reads TGTGCCAGCAGCTCCACGTACGAGCAGTACTTC.

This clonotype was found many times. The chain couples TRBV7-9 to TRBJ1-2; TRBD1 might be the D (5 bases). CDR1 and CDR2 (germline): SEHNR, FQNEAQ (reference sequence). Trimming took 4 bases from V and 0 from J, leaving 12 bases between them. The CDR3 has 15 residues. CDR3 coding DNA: TGTGCCAGCAGCTGGCCACAGGTCACTAACTATGGCTACACCTTC. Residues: CASSWPQVTNYGYTF.

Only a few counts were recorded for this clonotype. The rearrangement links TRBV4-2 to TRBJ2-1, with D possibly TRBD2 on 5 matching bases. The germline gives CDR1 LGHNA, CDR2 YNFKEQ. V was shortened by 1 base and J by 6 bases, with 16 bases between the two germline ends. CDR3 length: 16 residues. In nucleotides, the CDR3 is TGTGCCAGCAGCCAAGCGGGGTGGGGTAGAGGCAATGAGCAGTTCTTC. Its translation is CASSQAGWGRGNEQFF.

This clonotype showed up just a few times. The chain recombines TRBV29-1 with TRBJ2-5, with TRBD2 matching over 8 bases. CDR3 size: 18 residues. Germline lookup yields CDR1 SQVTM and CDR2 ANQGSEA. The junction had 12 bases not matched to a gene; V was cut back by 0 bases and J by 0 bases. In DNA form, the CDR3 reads TGCAGCGTTGAAGATCGCCGGTCTTCTAGCGGGCACCAAGAGACCCAGTACTTC. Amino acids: CSVEDRRSSSGHQETQYF.

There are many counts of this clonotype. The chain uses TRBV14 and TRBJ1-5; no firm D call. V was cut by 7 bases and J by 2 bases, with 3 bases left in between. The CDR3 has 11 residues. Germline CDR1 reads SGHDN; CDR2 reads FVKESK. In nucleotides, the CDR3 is TGTGCCAGCAAAGGCAATCAGCCCCAGCATTTT. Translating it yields CASKGNQPQHF.

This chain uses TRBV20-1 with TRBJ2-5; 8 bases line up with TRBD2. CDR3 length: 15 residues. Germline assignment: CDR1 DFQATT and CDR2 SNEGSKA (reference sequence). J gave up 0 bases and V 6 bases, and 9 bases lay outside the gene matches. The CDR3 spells CSADAGTSNQETQYF. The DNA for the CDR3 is TGCAGTGCGGACGCTGGGACTAGTAACCAAGAGACCCAGTACTTC.

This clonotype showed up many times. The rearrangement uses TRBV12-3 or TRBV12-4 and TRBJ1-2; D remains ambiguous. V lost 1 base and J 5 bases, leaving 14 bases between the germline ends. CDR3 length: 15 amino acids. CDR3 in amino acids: CASSLEAGGSYGYTF. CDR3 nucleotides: TGTGCCAGCAGTTTAGAAGCAGGCGGTTCTTATGGCTACACCTTC.

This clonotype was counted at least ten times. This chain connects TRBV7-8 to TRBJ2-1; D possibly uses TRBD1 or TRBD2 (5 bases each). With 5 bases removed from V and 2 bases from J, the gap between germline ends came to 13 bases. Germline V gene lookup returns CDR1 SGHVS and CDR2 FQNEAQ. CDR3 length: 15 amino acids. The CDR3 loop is CASSPHRGAYNEQFF. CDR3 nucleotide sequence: TGTGCCAGCAGCCCCCATCGAGGGGCCTACAATGAGCAGTTCTTC.

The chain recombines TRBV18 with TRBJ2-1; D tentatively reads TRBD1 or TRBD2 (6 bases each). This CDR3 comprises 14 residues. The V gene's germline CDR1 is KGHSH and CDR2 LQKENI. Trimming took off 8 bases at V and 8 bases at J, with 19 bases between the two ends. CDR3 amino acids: CASHGGSIFHEQFF. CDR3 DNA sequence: TGTGCCAGCCACGGGGGCAGCATTTTCCATGAGCAGTTCTTC.

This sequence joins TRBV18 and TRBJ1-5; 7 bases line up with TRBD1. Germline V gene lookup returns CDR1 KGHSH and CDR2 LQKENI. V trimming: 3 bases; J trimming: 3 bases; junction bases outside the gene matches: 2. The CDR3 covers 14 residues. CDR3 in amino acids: CASSPDRVNQPQHF. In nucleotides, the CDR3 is TGTGCCAGCTCACCCGACAGGGTCAATCAGCCCCAGCATTTT. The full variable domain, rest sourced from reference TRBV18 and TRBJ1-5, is NAGVMQNPRHLVRRRGQEARLRCSPMKGHSHVYWYRQLPEEGLKFMVYLQKENIIDESGMPKERFSAEFPKEGPSILRIQQVVRGDSAAYFCASSPDRVNQPQHFGDGTRLSIL.

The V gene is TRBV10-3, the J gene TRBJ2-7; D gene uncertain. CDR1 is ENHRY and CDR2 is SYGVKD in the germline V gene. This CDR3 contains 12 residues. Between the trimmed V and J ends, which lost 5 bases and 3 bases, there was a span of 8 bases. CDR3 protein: CAISSQNYEQYF. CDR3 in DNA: TGTGCCATCAGTTCCCAAAACTACGAGCAGTACTTC.

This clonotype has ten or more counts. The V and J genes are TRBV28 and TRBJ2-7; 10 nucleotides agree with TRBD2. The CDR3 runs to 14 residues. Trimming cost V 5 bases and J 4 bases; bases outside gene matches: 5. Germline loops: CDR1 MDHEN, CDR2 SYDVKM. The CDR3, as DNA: TGTGCCAGCAGTGATACTAGCGGGGTTTACGAGCAGTACTTC. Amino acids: CASSDTSGVYEQYF.

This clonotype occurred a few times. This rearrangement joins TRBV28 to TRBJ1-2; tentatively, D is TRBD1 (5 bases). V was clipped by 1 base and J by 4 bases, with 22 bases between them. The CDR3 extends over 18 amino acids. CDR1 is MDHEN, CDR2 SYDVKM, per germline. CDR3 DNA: TGTGCCAGCAGTTTATCATATTTGGGCAGGGAGACCTCCTATGGCTACACCTTC. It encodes CASSLSYLGRETSYGYTF.

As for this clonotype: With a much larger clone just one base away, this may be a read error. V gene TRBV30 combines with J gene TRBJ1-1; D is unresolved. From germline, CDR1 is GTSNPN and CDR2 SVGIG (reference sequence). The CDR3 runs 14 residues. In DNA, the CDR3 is TGTGTCTGGAGTGTAACAACATTAAACACTGAAGCTTTCTTT. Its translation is CVWSVTTLNTEAFF.

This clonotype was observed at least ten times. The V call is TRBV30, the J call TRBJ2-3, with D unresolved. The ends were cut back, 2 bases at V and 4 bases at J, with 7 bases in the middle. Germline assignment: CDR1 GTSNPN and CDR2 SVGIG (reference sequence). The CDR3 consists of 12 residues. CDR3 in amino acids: CAWSLVPDTQYF. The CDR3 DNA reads TGTGCCTGGAGTCTAGTTCCAGATACGCAGTATTTT.

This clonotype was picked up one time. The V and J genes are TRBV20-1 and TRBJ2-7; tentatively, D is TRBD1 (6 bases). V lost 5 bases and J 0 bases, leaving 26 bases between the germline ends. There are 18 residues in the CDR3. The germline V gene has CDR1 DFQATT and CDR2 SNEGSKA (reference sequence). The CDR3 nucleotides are TGCAGTGCTGGGCGTCGACGGAGAAGGGACACCAGCTCCTACGAGCAGTACTTC. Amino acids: CSAGRRRRRDTSSYEQYF.

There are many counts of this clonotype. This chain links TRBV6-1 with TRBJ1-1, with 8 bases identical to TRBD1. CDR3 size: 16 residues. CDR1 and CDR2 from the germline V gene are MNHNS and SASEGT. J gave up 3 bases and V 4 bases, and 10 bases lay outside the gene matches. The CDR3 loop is CASSARLWTGHTEAFF. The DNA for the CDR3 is TGTGCCAGCAGTGCCCGTCTTTGGACAGGGCACACTGAAGCTTTCTTT.

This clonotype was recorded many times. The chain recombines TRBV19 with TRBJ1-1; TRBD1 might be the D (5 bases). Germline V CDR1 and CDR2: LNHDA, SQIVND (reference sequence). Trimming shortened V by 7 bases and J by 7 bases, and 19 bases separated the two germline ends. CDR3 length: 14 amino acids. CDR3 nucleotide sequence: TGTGCCAGTACCTCGTACGGGGTGGACATTGAAGCTTTCTTT. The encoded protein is CASTSYGVDIEAFF.

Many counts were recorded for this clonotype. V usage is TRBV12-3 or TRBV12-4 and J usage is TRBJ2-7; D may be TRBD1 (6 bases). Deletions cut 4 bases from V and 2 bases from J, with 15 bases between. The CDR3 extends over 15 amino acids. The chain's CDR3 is CASSSPGRGTYEQYF. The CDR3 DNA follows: TGTGCCAGCAGTTCACCTGGCAGGGGCACCTACGAGCAGTACTTC.

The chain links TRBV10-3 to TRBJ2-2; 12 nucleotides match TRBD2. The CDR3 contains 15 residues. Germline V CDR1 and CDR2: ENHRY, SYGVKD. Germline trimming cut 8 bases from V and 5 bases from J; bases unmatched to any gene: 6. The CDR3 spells CAIGFLAGGTGELFF. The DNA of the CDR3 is TGTGCCATCGGTTTCCTAGCGGGAGGGACCGGGGAGCTGTTTTTT.

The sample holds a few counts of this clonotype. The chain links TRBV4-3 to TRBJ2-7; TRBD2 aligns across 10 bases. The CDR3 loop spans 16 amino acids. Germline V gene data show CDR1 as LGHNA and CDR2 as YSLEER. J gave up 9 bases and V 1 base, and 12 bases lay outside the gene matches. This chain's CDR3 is CASSQGPGLAPRWQYF. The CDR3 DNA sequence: TGCGCCAGCAGCCAAGGCCCGGGACTAGCGCCCCGGTGGCAGTACTTC.